The 17 T cell receptor beta chains in this list originate from one sample, sequenced in a study of long-term antiretroviral therapy in people with HIV. An immunoSEQ assay, version v3.0, was performed at survey level. Profiling relied on immunoSEQ multiplex PCR, and the TCRdb table lists in-frame clones only, not all of them. Of roughly 33,000 clones in the sample, about 96% were seen once. Sequences were derived from unsorted PBMCs, sampled 6.9 years after starting antiretroviral therapy. These receptors came from a young man with HIV.

The chain links TRBV27 to TRBJ2-7; 12 positions match TRBD2. Trimming at V came to 6 bases and at J to 4 bases, leaving 4 bases not matched to a gene. Germline V gene lookup returns CDR1 MNHEY and CDR2 SMNVEV (reference sequence). The length of the CDR3 is 14 residues. The CDR3: CASSPLAGGYEQYF. In DNA, the CDR3 is TGTGCCAGCAGCCCACTAGCGGGAGGTTACGAGCAGTACTTC.

The V call is TRBV9, the J call TRBJ2-2; TRBD2 might be the D (7 bases). The CDR3 contains 15 residues. Germline lookup yields CDR1 SGDLS and CDR2 YYNGEE. The V end was cut by 0 bases, the J end by 6 bases, with 12 bases between. The CDR3 DNA reads TGTGCCAGCAGCGTAGAGGGGGGGCGCGCCGGGGAGCTGTTTTTT. It translates to CASSVEGGRAGELFF.

This chain uses TRBV18 with TRBJ2-5; TRBD1 matches 9 bases. Germline assignment: CDR1 KGHSH and CDR2 LQKENI. CDR3 length: 13 amino acids. Trimming cost V 7 bases and J 5 bases; bases outside gene matches: 5. CDR3 amino acids: CASLGQGSETQYF. DNA for the CDR3: TGTGCCAGCTTGGGACAGGGCTCGGAGACCCAGTACTTC.

The chain links TRBV15 to TRBJ2-3; 10 nucleotides match TRBD2. The junction had 7 bases not matched to a gene; V was cut back by 5 bases and J by 5 bases. The CDR3 contains 15 residues. Per germline, CDR1 LNHNV and CDR2 YYDKDF (reference sequence). CDR3 in DNA: TGTGCCACCAGCCCGTCCAGACTAGCGGGAGATACGCAGTATTTT. Its translation: CATSPSRLAGDTQYF.

The chain recombines TRBV11-2 with TRBJ1-3, with D perhaps TRBD1 (5 bases). Trimming stripped 2 bases from V and 4 bases from J, with 15 bases between. Germline V gene sequence: CDR1 SGHAT, CDR2 FQNNGV. The CDR3 has 16 amino acids. CDR3: CASSLTRGRAGNTIYF. CDR3 bases: TGTGCCAGCAGCTTAACGCGGGGCAGGGCGGGAAACACCATATATTTT.

The count of this clone is one. The chain has TRBV7-9 and TRBJ2-1; D is ambiguous. Trimming removed 3 bases at V and 4 bases at J, with 10 bases between. Germline-derived CDR1 and CDR2 are SEHNR and FQNEAQ (reference sequence). The CDR3 consists of 14 residues. The CDR3 bases are TGTGCCAGCAGCTTTCCGGAGTGGTACAATGAGCAGTTCTTC. It codes for CASSFPEWYNEQFF.

This clone showed up just once. The CDR3 DNA is TGTGCCAGCAAGGGCTCTGGGGCCAACGTCCTGACTTTC. Its protein is CASKGSGANVLTF. The chain employs TRBV27 and TRBJ2-6; D remains unclear. V gave up 7 bases and J gave up 0 bases, with 4 bases separating them. The CDR3 length is 13 residues. Germline CDR1 and CDR2: MNHEY and SMNVEV (reference sequence).

This clone was picked up one time. V and J are TRBV6-5 and TRBJ1-1; D possibly corresponds to TRBD1 (5 bases). The germline V gene encodes CDR1 MNHEY and CDR2 SVGAGI. The CDR3 runs to 13 residues. Between the trimmed V and J ends, which lost 2 bases and 8 bases, there was a span of 12 bases. CDR3 DNA sequence: TGTGCCAGCAGTTACACCAGGGATTCGGAAGCTTTCTTT. It is translated as CASSYTRDSEAFF.

This clone was recorded only once. The V and J genes are TRBV9 and TRBJ2-6; 8 nucleotides match TRBD2. Germline CDR1 is SGDLS and CDR2 is YYNGEE. Trimming at V came to 4 bases and at J to 0 bases, leaving 0 bases not matched to a gene. This CDR3 is built from 15 residues. The CDR3 DNA follows: TGTGCCAGCAGCCGGGAGGGCTCTGGGGCCAACGTCCTGACTTTC. Translation: CASSREGSGANVLTF.

The chain combines TRBV19 with TRBJ2-7; 12 nucleotides align to TRBD2. CDR3 length: 14 amino acids. The germline V gene has CDR1 LNHDA and CDR2 SQIVND (reference sequence). V gave up 7 bases and J gave up 5 bases; unmatched junction bases: 6. CDR3 sequence: CASKLAGGVHEQYF. The DNA of the CDR3 is TGTGCCAGTAAGCTAGCGGGAGGGGTCCACGAGCAGTACTTC.

The chain carries TRBV19 and TRBJ1-5; 10 nucleotides line up with TRBD1. J gave up 6 bases and V 5 bases, and 7 bases lay outside the gene matches. Germline CDR1 LNHDA, CDR2 SQIVND (reference sequence). This CDR3 is built from 15 residues. As DNA, the CDR3 is TGTGCCAGTAGTCCGGGACAGGGGAGGATTCAGCCCCAGCATTTT. This codes for CASSPGQGRIQPQHF.

This sequence joins TRBV28 and TRBJ1-5; tentative D call: TRBD1 (6 bases). This CDR3 is 16 amino acids long. Looked up from germline, CDR1 is MDHEN and CDR2 is SYDVKM. Deletions cut 2 bases from V and 7 bases from J, with 18 bases between. The CDR3 reads CASSLGGGGIGQPQHF. The DNA of the CDR3 is TGTGCCAGCAGTTTAGGCGGAGGGGGAATAGGGCAGCCCCAGCATTTT.

The V and J genes are TRBV7-9 and TRBJ2-3, with D unresolved. Per the germline V gene, CDR1 is SEHNR and CDR2 is FQNEAQ (reference sequence). CDR3 length equals 13 residues. V lost 5 bases, J lost 5 bases, and 11 bases lay in between. DNA for the CDR3: TGTGCCAGCAGCGCCCATACAGAAGATACGCAGTATTTT. Translating gives CASSAHTEDTQYF. Full variable domain (outside the CDR3, taken from reference TRBV7-9 and TRBJ2-3): DTGVSQNPRHKITKRGQNVTFRCDPISEHNRLYWYRQTLGQGPEFLTYFQNEAQLEKSRLLSDRFSAERPKGSFSTLEIQRTEQGDSAMYLCASSAHTEDTQYFGPGTRLTVL.

This clone is labeled medium-sized. This sequence joins TRBV6-5 and TRBJ1-2, with TRBD1 matching over 11 bases. V dropped 6 bases and J dropped 5; count of bases not matched to a gene: 8. Germline-derived CDR1 and CDR2 are MNHEY and SVGAGI. The CDR3 runs to 15 residues. DNA of the CDR3: TGTGCCAGCAGCTCCCTGGACAGGGGGCCGTATGGCTACACCTTC. It specifies CASSSLDRGPYGYTF.

The rearrangement links TRBV19 to TRBJ1-1, with D hard to call. V lost 5 bases and J 0 bases, leaving 7 bases between the germline ends. Germline loops: CDR1 LNHDA, CDR2 SQIVND (reference sequence). CDR3 size: 13 residues. This CDR3 is CASSPSMNTEAFF. CDR3 in DNA: TGTGCCAGTAGTCCCTCTATGAACACTGAAGCTTTCTTT.

CDR3 DNA sequence: TGCAGCGTTGTTCTAGCGGGATATCCCTACGAGCAGTACTTC. Translated: CSVVLAGYPYEQYF. The J gene is TRBJ2-7, the V gene TRBV29-1; 9 bases are a match to TRBD2. This CDR3 contains 14 residues. With 4 bases clipped from V and 2 bases from J, the junction kept 6 bases outside the gene matches. Per the germline V gene, CDR1 is SQVTM and CDR2 is ANQGSEA.

This chain connects TRBV19 to TRBJ2-1; 10 bases align to TRBD1. Germline values: CDR1 LNHDA, CDR2 SQIVND (reference sequence). CDR3 length: 14 amino acids. V lost 5 bases, J lost 4 bases, and 2 bases stayed unmatched. CDR3 DNA sequence: TGTGCCAGTAGTGGGGACAGGGGATACAATGAGCAGTTCTTC. This encodes CASSGDRGYNEQFF.